These 23 T cell receptor beta chains were sequenced from one sample in a study of blood T cell repertoires in COVID-19. Only in-frame clones appear in the TCRdb table, and some are missing; sequencing was by immunoSEQ multiplex PCR. Here the sample spans 250,000 or so clones, roughly 89% being singletons. The source material was PBMCs or T cells enriched from blood (not recorded which). The source of these receptors is a woman aged 25-40 years with acute COVID-19.

This sequence joins TRBV18 and TRBJ1-2; D gene uncertain. The CDR3 is 18 amino acids. Trimming stripped 3 bases from V and 0 bases from J, with 20 bases between. Per germline, CDR1 KGHSH and CDR2 LQKENI. The chain's CDR3 is CASSPFDGGSGSNYGYTF. The CDR3 DNA reads TGTGCCAGCTCACCCTTCGACGGAGGCTCGGGATCTAACTATGGCTACACCTTC. Full variable domain (outside the CDR3, taken from reference TRBV18 and TRBJ1-2): NAGVMQNPRHLVRRRGQEARLRCSPMKGHSHVYWYRQLPEEGLKFMVYLQKENIIDESGMPKERFSAEFPKEGPSILRIQQVVRGDSAAYFCASSPFDGGSGSNYGYTFGSGTRLTVV.

Only a few counts were recorded for this clone. The chain recombines TRBV12-5 with TRBJ2-1, with a tentative D call TRBD1 (5 bases). Germline CDR1 LGHNT, CDR2 FRNRAP. The CDR3 sequence is 14 residues long. V shed 7 bases and J shed 4 bases, with 14 bases lying between them. CDR3 coding DNA: TGTGCTAGTGTGGCAGGACAAGCTTACAATGAGCAGTTCTTC. Translated: CASVAGQAYNEQFF.

The rearrangement links TRBV12-3 or TRBV12-4 to TRBJ2-5; D is ambiguous. CDR3 length: 13 residues. With 0 bases removed from V and 5 bases from J, the gap between germline ends came to 7 bases. CDR3 DNA sequence: TGTGCCAGCAGTTTAGCAGCCCTGGAGACCCAGTACTTC. Residues: CASSLAALETQYF.

The rearrangement joins TRBV10-2 to TRBJ1-6, with D uncertain. This CDR3 region has 16 residues. CDR1 is WSHSY and CDR2 is SAAADI in the germline V gene. V lost 6 bases, J lost 0 bases, and 12 bases lay in between. In DNA form, the CDR3 reads TGCGCCAGCAGGAAAGAGGTTAGCTCCTATAATTCACCCCTCCACTTT. Protein: CASRKEVSSYNSPLHF.

This chain links TRBV12-3 or TRBV12-4 with TRBJ1-2; D may be TRBD1 (5 bases). V gave up 8 bases and J gave up 6 bases, with 16 bases separating them. The length of the CDR3 is 13 residues. The CDR3 sequence: CASQGPAANGYTF. In DNA form, the CDR3 reads TGTGCCAGCCAGGGCCCGGCAGCGAATGGCTACACCTTC.

V gene TRBV5-1 combines with J gene TRBJ2-4; the D gene is possibly TRBD1 (5 bases). The CDR3 consists of 16 residues. V lost 4 bases, J lost 1 base, and 15 bases lay in between. Germline V lookup: CDR1 SGHRS, CDR2 YFSETQ. CDR3 sequence (DNA): TGCGCCAGCAGCCAGCTTTCAGGGCAGGCCAAAAACATTCAGTACTTC. Its protein is CASSQLSGQAKNIQYF.

This chain links TRBV9 with TRBJ2-3; D may be TRBD1 (6 bases). From germline, CDR1 is SGDLS and CDR2 YYNGEE. Trimming pared 3 bases from V and 4 bases from J, leaving 9 bases between. The CDR3 extends over 13 amino acids. The CDR3 nucleotides are TGTGCCAGCAGCGCCCAGGGGCCAGATACGCAGTATTTT. Protein: CASSAQGPDTQYF.

The chain employs TRBV20-1 and TRBJ2-7; D may be TRBD1 (5 bases). The CDR3 loop spans 11 amino acids. CDR1 is DFQATT and CDR2 is SNEGSKA in the germline V gene (reference sequence). Deletions cut 6 bases from V and 3 bases from J, with 9 bases between. The CDR3 spells CSALGDYEQYF. CDR3 DNA sequence: TGCAGTGCCCTAGGGGACTACGAGCAGTACTTC.

The chain is built from TRBV6-6 and TRBJ1-1; D gene unclear. Germline lookup yields CDR1 MNHNY and CDR2 SVGAGI (reference sequence). V was trimmed by 0 bases and J by 0 bases, leaving 11 bases between them. This CDR3 is 16 amino acids long. CDR3 in DNA: TGTGCCAGCAGTTACTCGCTAGAGGAATTGAACACTGAAGCTTTCTTT. Its translation is CASSYSLEELNTEAFF.

The CDR3 DNA reads as TGTGCCAGCTCACCGATGGACAGGTCCTATGGCTACACCTTC. Its protein is CASSPMDRSYGYTF. The chain has TRBV18 and TRBJ1-2, with TRBD1 matching 7 bases. CDR1 and CDR2 (germline): KGHSH, LQKENI. The CDR3 runs 14 residues. Trimming cost V 3 bases and J 4 bases; bases outside gene matches: 5.

The chain carries TRBV7-9 and TRBJ1-3; no clear D. CDR3 length: 17 amino acids. Trimming cost V 5 bases and J 5 bases, with 22 bases left between them. Germline V lookup: CDR1 SEHNR, CDR2 FQNEAQ (reference sequence). The CDR3 loop reads CASSRRIGSSKRNTIYF. The CDR3 coding sequence is TGTGCCAGCAGCCGAAGGATTGGTAGCTCAAAGCGAAACACCATATATTTT.

The chain links TRBV7-6 to TRBJ1-1; weak D call: TRBD1 (6 bases). Per the germline V gene, CDR1 is SGHVS and CDR2 is FNYEAQ. CDR3 size: 15 residues. V lost 3 bases and J lost 0, with 11 bases in between. The CDR3 DNA reads TGTGCCAGCAGCTTCCGGACAGATATGAACACTGAAGCTTTCTTT. Amino acids: CASSFRTDMNTEAFF.

This clone was seen just once. The V call is TRBV6-5, the J call TRBJ1-1; D is possibly TRBD1 (6 bases). The V end lost 6 bases, the J end lost 5 bases, and 16 bases lay between the germline ends. The CDR3 has 14 amino acids. Germline lookup yields CDR1 MNHEY and CDR2 SVGAGI. CDR3 protein: CASSAPRGGTEAFF. Written as DNA, the CDR3 is TGTGCCAGCAGCGCACCCAGGGGTGGAACTGAAGCTTTCTTT.

The rearrangement links TRBV27 to TRBJ2-2; no clear D. The CDR3 sequence is 14 residues long. The V and J ends lost 2 bases and 4 bases respectively, with 8 bases between them. CDR1 and CDR2 (germline): MNHEY, SMNVEV (reference sequence). The CDR3 sequence: CASSLQRRTGELFF. CDR3 in DNA: TGTGCCAGCAGTTTACAGCGCCGCACCGGGGAGCTGTTTTTT.

The V call is TRBV19, the J call TRBJ1-3; maybe TRBD1 (5 bases). This CDR3 comprises 15 residues. V shed 0 bases and J shed 0 bases, with 6 bases lying between them. Per the germline V gene, CDR1 is LNHDA and CDR2 is SQIVND (reference sequence). The CDR3 bases are TGTGCCAGTAGTATAGATCAGGGCTCTGGAAACACCATATATTTT. Its protein product is CASSIDQGSGNTIYF.

V usage is TRBV30 and J usage is TRBJ1-2; 9 bases fit TRBD1. The germline V gene has CDR1 GTSNPN and CDR2 SVGIG (reference sequence). The CDR3 extends over 18 amino acids. V lost 0 bases, J lost 6 bases, and 17 bases stayed unmatched. The CDR3 DNA reads TGTGCCTGGAGTGTACGAGGGGACAGGGTTCTTCTGAGGGATGGCTACACCTTC. Translated: CAWSVRGDRVLLRDGYTF.

V is TRBV18 and J is TRBJ2-3, with D tentatively TRBD1 (6 bases). The CDR3 extends over 15 amino acids. The V end lost 0 bases, the J end lost 6 bases, and 13 bases lay between the germline ends. Germline values: CDR1 KGHSH, CDR2 LQKENI. As DNA, the CDR3 is TGTGCCAGCTCACCACCGTCAGCAGGGGTGGATACGCAGTATTTT. Protein product: CASSPPSAGVDTQYF.

This clone was detected once. The V and J genes are TRBV5-4 and TRBJ1-2; D is unresolved. Deletions cut 6 bases from V and 8 bases from J, with 14 bases between. Germline CDR1 reads SGHNT; CDR2 reads YYREEE (reference sequence). This CDR3 comprises 12 residues. The CDR3 protein is CASTLPDRGYTF. The CDR3 region has the DNA TGTGCCAGCACCCTACCCGATCGGGGCTACACCTTC.

V usage is TRBV27 and J usage is TRBJ2-1; a weak D match, TRBD1 (6 bases). The V and J ends lost 8 bases and 5 bases respectively, with 10 bases between them. CDR3 length equals 12 residues. Germline V gene sequence: CDR1 MNHEY, CDR2 SMNVEV (reference sequence). The DNA of the CDR3 is TGTGCCAGCCTTAGACAGGACAATGAGCAGTTCTTC. As protein: CASLRQDNEQFF.

The rearrangement joins TRBV28 to TRBJ2-3; possibly TRBD2 for D (6 bases). V was trimmed by 6 bases and J by 3 bases, leaving 13 bases between them. The CDR3 spans 14 residues. CDR1 and CDR2 from the germline V gene are MDHEN and SYDVKM. This chain's CDR3 is CASSRDWATDTQYF. DNA for the CDR3: TGTGCCAGCAGCAGGGACTGGGCGACAGATACGCAGTATTTT. The full variable domain, completed using reference TRBV28 and TRBJ2-3, is DVKVTQSSRYLVKRTGEKVFLECVQDMDHENMFWYRQDPGLGLRLIYFSYDVKMKEKGDIPEGYSVSREKKERFSLILESASTNQTSMYLCASSRDWATDTQYFGPGTRLTVL.

This clone was counted once. V usage is TRBV3-1 (or the pseudogene TRBV3-2) and J usage is TRBJ2-5; 12 positions agree with TRBD2. The CDR3 is made up of 18 amino acids. The J segment lost 0 bases and the V segment lost 0 bases, leaving 5 bases of the junction unmatched. CDR1 and CDR2 from the germline V gene are LGHDT and YNNKEL (reference sequence). This CDR3 reads CASSQDGLAGGNQETQYF. The CDR3 DNA is TGTGCCAGCAGCCAAGATGGCCTAGCGGGGGGGAACCAAGAGACCCAGTACTTC.

V gene TRBV11-2 combines with J gene TRBJ2-1; TRBD2 aligns across 10 bases. Germline loops: CDR1 SGHAT, CDR2 FQNNGV. Trimming took 6 bases from V and 4 from J; bases not matched to a gene: 6. There are 15 residues in the CDR3. This CDR3 is CASRIAGGPYNEQFF. CDR3 nucleotide sequence: TGTGCCAGCAGAATAGCGGGGGGCCCTTACAATGAGCAGTTCTTC.

This clone occurred once. This chain joins TRBV19 and TRBJ1-6; 7 bases match TRBD1. The length of the CDR3 is 15 residues. Germline V gene lookup returns CDR1 LNHDA and CDR2 SQIVND (reference sequence). Trimming took 7 bases from V and 7 from J; bases not matched to a gene: 10. CDR3 sequence: CASTHRDRFNSPLHF. In DNA, the CDR3 is TGTGCCAGTACCCACCGGGACAGATTCAATTCACCCCTCCACTTT.